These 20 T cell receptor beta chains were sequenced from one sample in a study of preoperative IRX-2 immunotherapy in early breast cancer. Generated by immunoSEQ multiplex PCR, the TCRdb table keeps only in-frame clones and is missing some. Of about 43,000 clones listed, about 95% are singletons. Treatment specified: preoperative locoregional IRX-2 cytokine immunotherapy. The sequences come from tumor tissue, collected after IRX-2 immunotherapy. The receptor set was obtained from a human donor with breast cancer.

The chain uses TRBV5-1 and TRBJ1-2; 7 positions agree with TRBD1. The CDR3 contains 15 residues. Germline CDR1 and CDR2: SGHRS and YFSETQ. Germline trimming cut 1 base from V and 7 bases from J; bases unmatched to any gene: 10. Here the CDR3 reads CASSLIQGVLGGYTF. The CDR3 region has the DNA TGCGCCAGCAGCTTGATTCAGGGGGTTTTAGGTGGCTACACCTTC.

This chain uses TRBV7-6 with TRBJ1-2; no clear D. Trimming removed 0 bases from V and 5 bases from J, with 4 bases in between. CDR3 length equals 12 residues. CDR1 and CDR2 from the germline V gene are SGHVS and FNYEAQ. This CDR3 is CASSLAGYGYTF. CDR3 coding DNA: TGTGCCAGCAGCTTAGCTGGGTATGGCTACACCTTC. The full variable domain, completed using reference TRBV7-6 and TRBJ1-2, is GAGVSQSPRYKVTKRGQDVALRCDPISGHVSLYWYRQALGQGPEFLTYFNYEAQQDKSGLPNDRFSAERPEGSISTLTIQRTEQRDSAMYRCASSLAGYGYTFGSGTRLTVV.

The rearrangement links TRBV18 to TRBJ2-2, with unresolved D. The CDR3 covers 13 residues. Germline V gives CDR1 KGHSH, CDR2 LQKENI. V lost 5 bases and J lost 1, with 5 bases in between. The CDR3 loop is CASSGMNTGELFF. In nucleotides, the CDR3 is TGTGCCAGCTCAGGGATGAACACCGGGGAGCTGTTTTTT.

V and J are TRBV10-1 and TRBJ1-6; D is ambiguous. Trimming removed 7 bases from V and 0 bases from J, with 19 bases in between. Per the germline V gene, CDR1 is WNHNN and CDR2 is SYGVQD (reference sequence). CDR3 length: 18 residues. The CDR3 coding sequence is TGCGCCAGCACCCTCCAGGAGGGCCATAGCTCCTATAATTCACCCCTCCACTTT. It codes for CASTLQEGHSSYNSPLHF.

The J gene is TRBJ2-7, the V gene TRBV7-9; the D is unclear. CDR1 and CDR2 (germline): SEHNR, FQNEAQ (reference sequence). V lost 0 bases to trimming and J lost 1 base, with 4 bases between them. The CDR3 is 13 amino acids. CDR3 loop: CASSLASSYEQYF. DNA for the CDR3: TGTGCCAGCAGCTTAGCCTCGTCCTACGAGCAGTACTTC.

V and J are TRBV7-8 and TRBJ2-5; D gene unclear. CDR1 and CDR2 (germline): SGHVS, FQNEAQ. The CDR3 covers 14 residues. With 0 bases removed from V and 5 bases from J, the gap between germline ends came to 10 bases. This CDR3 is CASSLARPQETQYF. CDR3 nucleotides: TGTGCCAGCAGCTTAGCGCGCCCTCAGGAGACCCAGTACTTC.

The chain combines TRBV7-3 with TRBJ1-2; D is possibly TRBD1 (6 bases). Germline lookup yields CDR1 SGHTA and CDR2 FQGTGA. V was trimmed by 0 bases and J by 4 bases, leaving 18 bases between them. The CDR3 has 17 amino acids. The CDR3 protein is CASSLTPGGGPLYGYTF. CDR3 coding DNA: TGTGCCAGCAGCTTAACTCCCGGGGGGGGCCCCCTCTATGGCTACACCTTC.

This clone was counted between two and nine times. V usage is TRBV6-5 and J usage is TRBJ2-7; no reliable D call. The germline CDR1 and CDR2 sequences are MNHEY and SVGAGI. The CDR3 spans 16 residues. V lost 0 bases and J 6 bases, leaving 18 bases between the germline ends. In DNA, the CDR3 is TGTGCCAGCAGTTACTCCTCTTGGGCAGCCTCGGGCGAGCAGTACTTC. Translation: CASSYSSWAASGEQYF.

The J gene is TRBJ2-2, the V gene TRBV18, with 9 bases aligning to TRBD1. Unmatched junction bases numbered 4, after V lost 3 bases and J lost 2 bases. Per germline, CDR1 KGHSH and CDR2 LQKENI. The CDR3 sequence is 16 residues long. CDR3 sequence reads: CASSPSGQGNTGELFF. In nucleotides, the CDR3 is TGTGCCAGCTCACCCTCGGGACAGGGCAACACCGGGGAGCTGTTTTTT.

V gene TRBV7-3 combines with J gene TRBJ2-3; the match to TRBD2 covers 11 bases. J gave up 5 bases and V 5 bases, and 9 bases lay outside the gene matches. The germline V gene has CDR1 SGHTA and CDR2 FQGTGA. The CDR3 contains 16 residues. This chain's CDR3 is CASSARLAGSGDTQYF. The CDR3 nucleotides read TGTGCCAGCAGCGCTAGACTAGCGGGGTCAGGAGATACGCAGTATTTT.

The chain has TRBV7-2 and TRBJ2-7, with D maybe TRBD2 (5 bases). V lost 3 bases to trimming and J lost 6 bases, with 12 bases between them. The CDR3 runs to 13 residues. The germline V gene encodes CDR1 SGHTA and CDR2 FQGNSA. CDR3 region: CASSLQRAGEQYF. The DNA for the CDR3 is TGTGCCAGCAGCTTGCAGAGGGCCGGCGAGCAGTACTTC.

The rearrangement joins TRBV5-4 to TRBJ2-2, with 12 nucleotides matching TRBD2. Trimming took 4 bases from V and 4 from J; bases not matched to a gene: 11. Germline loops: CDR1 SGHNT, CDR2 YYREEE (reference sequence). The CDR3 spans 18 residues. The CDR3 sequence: CASSRLAGGPLGTGELFF. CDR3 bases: TGTGCCAGCAGCCGGCTAGCGGGAGGGCCGTTGGGCACCGGGGAGCTGTTTTTT.

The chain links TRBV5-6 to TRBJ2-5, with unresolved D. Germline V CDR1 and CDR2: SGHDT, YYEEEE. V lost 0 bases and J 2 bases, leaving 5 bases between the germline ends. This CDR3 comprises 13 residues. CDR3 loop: CASSLVLQETQYF. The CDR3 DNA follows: TGTGCCAGCAGCTTGGTTCTTCAAGAGACCCAGTACTTC.

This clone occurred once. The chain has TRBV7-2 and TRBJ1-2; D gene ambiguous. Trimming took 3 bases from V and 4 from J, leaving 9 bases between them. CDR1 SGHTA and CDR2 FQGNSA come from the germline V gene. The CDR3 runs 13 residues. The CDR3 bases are TGTGCCAGCAGCTTCGGCAGGCGCTATGGCTACACCTTC. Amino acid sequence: CASSFGRRYGYTF. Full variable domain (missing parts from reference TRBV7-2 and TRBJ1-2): GAGVSQSPSNKVTEKGKDVELRCDPISGHTALYWYRQSLGQGLEFLIYFQGNSAPDKSGLPSDRFSAERTGGSVSTLTIQRTQQEDSAVYLCASSFGRRYGYTFGSGTRLTVV.

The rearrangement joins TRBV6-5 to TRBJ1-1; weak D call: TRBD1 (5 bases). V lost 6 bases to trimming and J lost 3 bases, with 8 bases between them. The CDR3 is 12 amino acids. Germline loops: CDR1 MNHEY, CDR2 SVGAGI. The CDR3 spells CASSGGYTEAFF. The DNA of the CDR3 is TGTGCCAGCAGCGGGGGTTACACTGAAGCTTTCTTT.

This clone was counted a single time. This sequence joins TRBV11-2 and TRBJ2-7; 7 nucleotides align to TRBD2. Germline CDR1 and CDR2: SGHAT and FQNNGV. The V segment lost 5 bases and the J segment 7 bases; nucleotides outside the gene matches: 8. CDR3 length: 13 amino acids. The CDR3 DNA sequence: TGTGCCAGCAGCCCCGGGACTACCTGGGAGCAGTACTTC. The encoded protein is CASSPGTTWEQYF. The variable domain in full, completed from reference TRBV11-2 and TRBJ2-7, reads EAGVAQSPRYKIIEKRQSVAFWCNPISGHATLYWYQQILGQGPKLLIQFQNNGVVDDSQLPKDRFSAERLKGVDSTLKIQPAKLEDSAVYLCASSPGTTWEQYFGPGTRLTVT.

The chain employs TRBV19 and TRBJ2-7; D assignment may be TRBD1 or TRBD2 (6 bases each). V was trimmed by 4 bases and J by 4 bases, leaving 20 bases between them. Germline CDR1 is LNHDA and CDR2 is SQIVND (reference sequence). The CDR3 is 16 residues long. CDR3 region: CASSNLPRPGAYEQYF. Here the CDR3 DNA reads TGTGCCAGTAGTAACCTACCCCGACCGGGGGCGTACGAGCAGTACTTC.

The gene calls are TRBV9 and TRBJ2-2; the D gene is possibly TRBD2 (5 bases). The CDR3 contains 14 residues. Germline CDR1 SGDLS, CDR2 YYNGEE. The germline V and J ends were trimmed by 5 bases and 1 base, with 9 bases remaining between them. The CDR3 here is CASRGRVNTGELFF. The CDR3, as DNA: TGTGCCAGCAGGGGGAGAGTGAACACCGGGGAGCTGTTTTTT. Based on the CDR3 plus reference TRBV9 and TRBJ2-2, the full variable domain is DSGVTQTPKHLITATGQRVTLRCSPRSGDLSVYWYQQSLDQGLQFLIQYYNGEERAKGNILERFSAQQFPDLHSELNLSSLELGDSALYFCASRGRVNTGELFFGEGSRLTVL.

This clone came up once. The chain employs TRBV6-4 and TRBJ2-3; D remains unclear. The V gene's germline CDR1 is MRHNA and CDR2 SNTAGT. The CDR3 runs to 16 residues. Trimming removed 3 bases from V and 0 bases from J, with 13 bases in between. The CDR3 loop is CASSENIYSSTDTQYF. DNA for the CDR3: TGTGCCAGCAGTGAAAATATATACTCTAGCACAGATACGCAGTATTTT.

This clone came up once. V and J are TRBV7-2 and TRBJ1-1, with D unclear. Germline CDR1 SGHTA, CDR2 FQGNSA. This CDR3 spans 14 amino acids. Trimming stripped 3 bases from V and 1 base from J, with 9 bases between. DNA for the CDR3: TGTGCCAGCAGCTTTTCGGACGGGAACACTGAAGCTTTCTTT. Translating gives CASSFSDGNTEAFF.